A selection of T cell receptor beta chains follows, all from one sample in a study of blood T cell repertoires in COVID-19. This table comes from immunoSEQ multiplex PCR, and its TCRdb copy is limited to in-frame clones, with some not included. This sample carries about 230,000 clones, around nine tenths of them seen once, and the ten largest clones take 2.7%. The sample comprised peripheral blood. All receptors come from a woman aged 60-70 years with acute or convalescent COVID-19. CDR3s leave out the opening cysteine and the closing phenylalanine or tryptophan.

j_call | cdr3_length | v_call | cdr3_aa
TRBJ2-5 | 12 | TRBV7-3 | ASSQYINQETQY
TRBJ1-1 | 11 | TRBV7-6 | ASSVTGGTEAF
TRBJ2-1 | 14 | TRBV4-2 | ASSQDWDSSYNEQF
TRBJ2-5 | 11 | TRBV6-2/TRBV6-3 | ASSSTLRETQY
TRBJ1-4 | 13 | TRBV7-8 | ASSGGQGLNEKLF
TRBJ2-5 | 13 | TRBV6-2/TRBV6-3 | ASSYRPLAEETQY
TRBJ1-4 | 12 | TRBV7-9 | ASSLVTGNEKLF
TRBJ1-1 | 12 | TRBV30 | AWRGTGKNTEAF
TRBJ2-2 | 13 | TRBV13 | ASSSGLGTTGELF
TRBJ2-7 | 12 | TRBV11-2 | ASRPGTGGYEQY
TRBJ2-7 | 11 | TRBV11-2 | ASSLDLLYEQY
TRBJ2-1 | 14 | TRBV15 | ATSRVSGTSYNEQF
TRBJ2-2 | 13 | TRBV25-1 | ASTRGGSYTGELF
TRBJ2-7 | 14 | TRBV5-8 | ASSLYRFTVSYEQY
TRBJ1-2 | 13 | TRBV5-1 | ASSSTGSYDYGYT
TRBJ1-2 | 12 | TRBV7-9 | ASSFNKESYGYT
TRBJ1-1 | 11 | TRBV30 | ARRDRGGTEAF
TRBJ2-5 | 13 | TRBV18 | ASSPGQTVQETQY
TRBJ2-7 | 12 | TRBV19 | ASSVAGGTYEQY
TRBJ2-1 | 13 | TRBV18 | ASSTKDSSYNEQF
TRBJ2-7 | 10 | TRBV29-1 | SVVVLSYEQY
TRBJ2-5 | 13 | TRBV5-4 | ASSFAGGLQETQY
TRBJ1-2 | 12 | TRBV19 | ASSMTFRGYGYT
TRBJ2-5 | 12 | TRBV18 | ASSPIDRVETQY
TRBJ2-3 | 14 | TRBV3-1/TRBV3-2 | ASSQLSGGRTDTQY
TRBJ2-7 | 16 | TRBV15 | ATSRDHPAGPPYYEQY
TRBJ1-1 | 12 | TRBV6-5 | ASSYSTGGTEAF
TRBJ2-1 | 14 | TRBV15 | ATSRGGGRSYNEQF
TRBJ2-3 | 14 | TRBV18 | ASSPGLAGGTDTQY
TRBJ1-3 | 15 | TRBV28 | ASSLFVGAHSGNTIY
TRBJ1-4 | 13 | TRBV5-1 | ASRTGGAGNEKLF
TRBJ2-3 | 11 | TRBV12-3/TRBV12-4 | ASSLGQVDTQY
TRBJ1-5 | 11 | TRBV6-5 | ASTLYSNQPQH
TRBJ2-1 | 15 | TRBV28 | ASSLIRKGKSYNEQF
TRBJ2-5 | 12 | TRBV7-2 | ASSLTGGAETQY
TRBJ2-2 | 13 | TRBV9 | ASSVLAEVPGELF
TRBJ2-7 | 14 | TRBV30 | AWSGGTSGPSYEQY
TRBJ1-5 | 12 | TRBV28 | ASSSEYSNQPQH
TRBJ2-5 | 13 | TRBV7-2 | ASRHNREERETQY
TRBJ1-1 | 10 | TRBV2 | ASTFMNTEAF
TRBJ2-1 | 13 | TRBV13 | ASRVAGGAYNEQF
TRBJ1-1 | 11 | TRBV30 | AWFGGLHTEAF
TRBJ2-3 | 15 | TRBV10-1 | ASSMGPGLAGTDTQY
TRBJ1-4 | 12 | TRBV6-5 | ASSPDREVEKLF
TRBJ1-5 | 11 | TRBV19 | ASSPGSNQPQH